This TCR beta chain stems from a study of blood T cell repertoires in COVID-19. Background on the study: Material from acute and convalescent COVID-19 was sourced from the United States, Italy and Spain. PBMCs, B-cell-depleted T cells, or T cells provided the cDNA or gDNA that made up the material.

In the original workflow: Estimation of nucleated cell counts was performed using reference gene primer amplification. This table comes from immunoSEQ multiplex PCR, and its TCRdb copy is limited to in-frame clones, with some not included. V, J and clone size are taken as reported in that table, and D and trimming were inferred from the DNA itself. The sample lists around 300,000 clones, 75% to 90% occurring once. As to this clone: The same CDR3 arises from other DNA sequences in this sample as well.

Sequencing was performed on peripheral blood. This TCR came from a woman in her 30s with active or convalescent COVID-19.

The CDR3 protein is CASSLARGSGYTF. CDR3 DNA: TGTGCCAGCAGCTTGGCCAGGGGGAGTGGCTACACCTTC. This chain uses TRBV5-4 with TRBJ1-2; 7 bases fit TRBD1. This CDR3 spans 13 amino acids. V shed 0 bases and J 7 bases; nucleotides not matched to a gene: 3. Germline V gives CDR1 SGHNT, CDR2 YYREEE (reference sequence). Full variable domain (rest looked up from reference TRBV5-4 and TRBJ1-2): ETGVTQSPTHLIKTRGQQVTLRCSSQSGHNTVSWYQQALGQGPQFIFQYYREEENGRGNFPPRFSGLQFPNYSSELNVNALELDDSALYLCASSLARGSGYTFGSGTRLTVV.